The sequence of this TCR beta chain was determined in a study of blood T cell repertoires in COVID-19. About the research overall: T cells, B-cell-depleted T cells, or PBMCs supplied cDNA or gDNA.

Clones were sequenced by immunoSEQ multiplex PCR, and TCRdb holds only the in-frame ones, with some missing. The sample holds a few hundred thousand clones, 90% seen once. This clone was recorded only once. Sequencing was carried out using peripheral blood. The sequence came from an older woman with COVID-19, enrolled during active disease.

The DNA for the CDR3 is TGTGCCAGCAGCTCCGTAGGGGCAGGGGGCGACTATGGCTACACCTTC. Its translation: CASSSVGAGGDYGYTF. V gene TRBV7-2 combines with J gene TRBJ1-2, with 8 bases lining up with TRBD1. Per the germline V gene, CDR1 is SGHTA and CDR2 is FQGNSA. Losses at the gene ends were 4 bases for V and 3 bases for J; bases not matched to a gene: 10. The CDR3 runs to 16 residues.